This T cell receptor beta chain derives from a study of PD-1 blockade in classical Hodgkin lymphoma. Sequenced by immunoSEQ multiplex PCR; TCRdb stores in-frame clones only, minus some. Of about 27,000 clones listed, less than 80% were seen once; the top ten hold 30% to 40%. Study findings and constraints: Lower baseline TCR diversity was reported for newly diagnosed patients than for healthy donors. Some patients began nivolumab under 1 year after ASCT. These patients were excluded from later analyses.

The patients all showed relapse after autologous stem cell transplantation, while their brentuximab vedotin exposure varied. Losses at the gene ends were 3 bases for V and 3 bases for J; bases not matched to a gene: 10. Germline CDR1 reads SGHRS; CDR2 reads YFSETQ. The CDR3 runs 16 residues. As for this clone: Antigen specificity is unknown.

Sequencing used peripheral blood mononuclear cells (PBMCs), obtained before the second cycle of nivolumab. This chain links TRBV5-1 with TRBJ2-3; TRBD2 matches at 7 bases. The source of this sequence is a human donor with classical Hodgkin lymphoma. The CDR3 nucleotides are TGCGCCAGCAGCTCGGGGACTCAGGGAGGGACAGATACGCAGTATTTT. Its translation: CASSSGTQGGTDTQYF.